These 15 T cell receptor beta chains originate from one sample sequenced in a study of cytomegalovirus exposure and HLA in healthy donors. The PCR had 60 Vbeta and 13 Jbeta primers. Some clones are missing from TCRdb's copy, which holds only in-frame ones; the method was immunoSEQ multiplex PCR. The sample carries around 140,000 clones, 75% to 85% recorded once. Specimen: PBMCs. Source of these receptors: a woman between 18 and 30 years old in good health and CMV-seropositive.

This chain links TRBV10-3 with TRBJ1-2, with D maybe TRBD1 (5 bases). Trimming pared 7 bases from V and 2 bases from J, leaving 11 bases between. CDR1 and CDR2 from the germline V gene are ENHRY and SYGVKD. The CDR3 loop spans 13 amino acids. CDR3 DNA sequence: TGTGCCATCACGTCCAGGGTGAACTATGGCTACACCTTC. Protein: CAITSRVNYGYTF.

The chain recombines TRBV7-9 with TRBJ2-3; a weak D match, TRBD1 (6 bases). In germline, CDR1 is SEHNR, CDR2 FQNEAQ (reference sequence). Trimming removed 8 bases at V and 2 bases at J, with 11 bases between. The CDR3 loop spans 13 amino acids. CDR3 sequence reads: CASLQGFTDTQYF. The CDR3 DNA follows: TGTGCCAGCCTACAGGGTTTCACAGATACGCAGTATTTT.

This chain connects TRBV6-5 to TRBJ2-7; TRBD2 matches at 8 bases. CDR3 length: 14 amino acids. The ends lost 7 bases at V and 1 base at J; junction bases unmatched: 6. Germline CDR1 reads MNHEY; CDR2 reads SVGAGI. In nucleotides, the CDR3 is TGTGCCAGCAAACGGGGGGGCTCGTCCTACGAGCAGTACTTC. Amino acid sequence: CASKRGGSSYEQYF.

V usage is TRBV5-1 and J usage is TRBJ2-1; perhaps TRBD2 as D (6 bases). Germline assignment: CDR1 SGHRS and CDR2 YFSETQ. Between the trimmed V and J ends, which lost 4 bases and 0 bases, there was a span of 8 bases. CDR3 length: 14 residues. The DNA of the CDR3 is TGCGCCAGCAGCGCGGGATTCTCCTACAATGAGCAGTTCTTC. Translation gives CASSAGFSYNEQFF.

The CDR3 here is CAWNPTGDRYGYTF. As DNA, the CDR3 is TGTGCCTGGAACCCGACAGGGGATAGGTATGGCTACACCTTC. The genes are TRBV30 and TRBJ1-2; 8 positions match TRBD1. Germline V gives CDR1 GTSNPN, CDR2 SVGIG (reference sequence). The CDR3 has 14 amino acids. With V trimmed by 4 bases and J by 5 bases, 9 bases remained unmatched.

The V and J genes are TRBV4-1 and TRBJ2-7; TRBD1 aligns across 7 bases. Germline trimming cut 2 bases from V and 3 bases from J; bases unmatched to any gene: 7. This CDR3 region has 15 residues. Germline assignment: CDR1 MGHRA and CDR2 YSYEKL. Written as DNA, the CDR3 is TGCGCCAGCAGCCAACCGACAGGGAGTAACTACGAGCAGTACTTC. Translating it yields CASSQPTGSNYEQYF.

The CDR3 bases are TGTGCCAGCAGCGTAGCAGGGGGCAGGTACGAGCAGTACTTC. Its protein product is CASSVAGGRYEQYF. J is TRBJ2-5 and V is TRBV9; 8 bases align to TRBD1. TRBJ2-7 explains the end of the DNA better; the J call may be wrong. The CDR3 spans 14 residues. Per germline, CDR1 SGDLS and CDR2 YYNGEE.

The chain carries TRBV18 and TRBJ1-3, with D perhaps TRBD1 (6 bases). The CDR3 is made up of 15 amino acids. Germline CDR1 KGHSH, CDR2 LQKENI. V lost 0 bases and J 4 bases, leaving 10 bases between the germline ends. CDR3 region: CASSPPTGEGNTIYF. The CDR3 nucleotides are TGTGCCAGCTCACCACCGACAGGAGAAGGAAACACCATATATTTT.

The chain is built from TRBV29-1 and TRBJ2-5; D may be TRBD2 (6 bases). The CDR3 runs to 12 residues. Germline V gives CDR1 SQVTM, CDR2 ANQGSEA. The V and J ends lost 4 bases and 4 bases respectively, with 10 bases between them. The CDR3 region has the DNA TGCAGCGTTGTGTATAGCGGAGAGACCCAGTACTTC. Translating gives CSVVYSGETQYF.

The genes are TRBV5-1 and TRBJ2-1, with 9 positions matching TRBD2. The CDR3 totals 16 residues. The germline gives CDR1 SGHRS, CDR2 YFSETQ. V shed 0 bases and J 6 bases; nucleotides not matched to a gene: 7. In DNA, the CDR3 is TGCGCCAGCAGCTTGGTGGCGGGACTAGCAAGCAATGAGCAGTTCTTC. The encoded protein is CASSLVAGLASNEQFF.

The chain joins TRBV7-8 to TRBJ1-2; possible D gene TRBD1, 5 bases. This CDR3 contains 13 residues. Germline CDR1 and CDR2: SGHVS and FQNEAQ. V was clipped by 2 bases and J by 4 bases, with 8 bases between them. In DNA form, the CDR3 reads TGTGCCAGCAGCTTAAAGGGGTCCTATGGCTACACCTTC. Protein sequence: CASSLKGSYGYTF.

CDR3 nucleotides: TGCGCCAGCAGCCAAGGAGTCCGGCGGGACTATGGCTACACCTTC. Amino acids: CASSQGVRRDYGYTF. The chain employs TRBV4-3 and TRBJ1-2; D ambiguous. Per the germline V gene, CDR1 is LGHNA and CDR2 is YSLEER. The ends were cut back, 1 base at V and 3 bases at J, with 12 bases in the middle. This CDR3 has 15 residues.

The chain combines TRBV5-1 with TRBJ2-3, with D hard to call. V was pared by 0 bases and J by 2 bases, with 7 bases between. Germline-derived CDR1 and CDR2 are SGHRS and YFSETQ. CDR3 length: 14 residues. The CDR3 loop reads CASSLVPDTDTQYF. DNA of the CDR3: TGCGCCAGCAGCTTGGTCCCAGACACAGATACGCAGTATTTT.

In DNA form, the CDR3 reads TGTGCCAGCAGTATCCGGGACGGACAGTACGAGCAGTACTTC. This gives the protein CASSIRDGQYEQYF. The chain is built from TRBV6-1 and TRBJ2-7; tentative D call: TRBD1 (6 bases). Germline CDR1 reads MNHNS; CDR2 reads SASEGT. The CDR3 is made up of 14 amino acids. Between the trimmed V and J ends, which lost 5 bases and 4 bases, there was a span of 15 bases.

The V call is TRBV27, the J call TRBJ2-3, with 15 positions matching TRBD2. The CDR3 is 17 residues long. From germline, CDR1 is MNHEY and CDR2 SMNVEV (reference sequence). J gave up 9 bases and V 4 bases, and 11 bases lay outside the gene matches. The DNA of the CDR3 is TGTGCCAGCAGTTGGGGGATCGGGACTAGCGGGGGGAGCACGCAGTATTTT. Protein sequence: CASSWGIGTSGGSTQYF.